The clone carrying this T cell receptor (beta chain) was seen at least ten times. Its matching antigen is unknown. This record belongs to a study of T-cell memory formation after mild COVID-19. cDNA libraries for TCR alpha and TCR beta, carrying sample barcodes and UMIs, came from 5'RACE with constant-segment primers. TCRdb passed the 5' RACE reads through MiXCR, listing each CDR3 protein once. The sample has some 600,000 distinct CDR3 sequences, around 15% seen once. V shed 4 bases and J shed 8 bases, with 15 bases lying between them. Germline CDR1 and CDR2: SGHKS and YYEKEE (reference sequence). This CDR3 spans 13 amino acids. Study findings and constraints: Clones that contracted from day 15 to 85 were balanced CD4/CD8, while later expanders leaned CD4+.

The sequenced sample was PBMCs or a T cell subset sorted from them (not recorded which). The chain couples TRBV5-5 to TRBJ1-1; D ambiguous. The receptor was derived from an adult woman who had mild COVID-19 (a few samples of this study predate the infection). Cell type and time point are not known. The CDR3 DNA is TGTGCCAGCAGCGGCGATACTACGGACGAAGCTTTCTTT. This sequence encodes CASSGDTTDEAFF.